Listed below are T cell receptor beta chains from one sample, sequenced in a study of cytomegalovirus exposure and HLA in healthy donors. Measured with immunoSEQ multiplex PCR; TCRdb has only the in-frame clones, and not every one. The sample carries 80,000 to 100,000 clones, over 65% recorded once. The sequencing sample was made of PBMCs. These TCRs come from a man aged 25 to 45 in good health and CMV-seropositive. The CDR3 runs from the conserved cysteine through the conserved F or W. The order of the fields is J gene, V gene, clone size, D gene, CDR3 DNA, CDR3 protein. The D gene is left open where the match is weak. Size values are once, few and many counts, or a class for expanded clones, and some rows have none.

j_gene: TRBJ1-2; v_gene: TRBV7-2; abundance: once; d_gene: TRBD1; CDR3nt: TGTGCCAGCAGCTCTAGGACAGGGAGAGACTATGGCTACACCTTC; CDR3aa: CASSSRTGRDYGYTF
j_gene: TRBJ2-7; v_gene: TRBV14; abundance: -; d_gene: -; CDR3nt: TGTGCCAGCAGCCAAGAATACGGTCGCGGACAGCCCTACGAGCAGTACTTC; CDR3aa: CASSQEYGRGQPYEQYF
j_gene: TRBJ1-5; v_gene: TRBV4-3; abundance: -; d_gene: -; CDR3nt: TGCGCCAGCAGCCCGACCTATAACACTATCAATCAGCCCCAGCATTTT; CDR3aa: CASSPTYNTINQPQHF
j_gene: TRBJ1-5; v_gene: TRBV4-1; abundance: -; d_gene: -; CDR3nt: TGCGCCAGCAGCCAAGGGCAGTATAGCAATCAGCCCCAGCATTTT; CDR3aa: CASSQGQYSNQPQHF
j_gene: TRBJ1-1; v_gene: TRBV10-3; abundance: -; d_gene: -; CDR3nt: TGTGCCATCAGTGAGGGAGCGGACGAAGCTTTCTTT; CDR3aa: CAISEGADEAFF
j_gene: TRBJ1-1; v_gene: TRBV7-9; abundance: few; d_gene: -; CDR3nt: TGTGCCAGCAGCCTACAGGGTGAAACTGAAGCTTTCTTT; CDR3aa: CASSLQGETEAFF
j_gene: TRBJ2-1; v_gene: TRBV4-1; abundance: -; d_gene: -; CDR3nt: TGCGCCAGCAGCCAAGGGGGAAGGGGGCAGTTCTTC; CDR3aa: CASSQGGRGQFF
j_gene: TRBJ2-5; v_gene: TRBV5-4; abundance: -; d_gene: -; CDR3nt: TGTGCCAGCAGCTTGGAAGCGGCAGAGACCCAGTACTTC; CDR3aa: CASSLEAAETQYF
j_gene: TRBJ1-6; v_gene: TRBV7-9; abundance: -; d_gene: TRBD1; CDR3nt: TGTGCCAGCAGCTTAGGGGGGGGACAGGGGAATTCACCCCTCCACTTT; CDR3aa: CASSLGGGQGNSPLHF
j_gene: TRBJ2-1; v_gene: TRBV4-2; abundance: -; d_gene: -; CDR3nt: TGTGCCAGCAATCCAGGCAGGACTGACCGCTACAATGAGCAGTTCTTC; CDR3aa: CASNPGRTDRYNEQFF
j_gene: TRBJ2-5; v_gene: TRBV19; abundance: few; d_gene: TRBD2; CDR3nt: TGTGCCAGTAGTAGGTCTAGCGGGACGGAAGAGACCCAGTACTTC; CDR3aa: CASSRSSGTEETQYF
j_gene: TRBJ1-4; v_gene: TRBV5-8; abundance: -; d_gene: -; CDR3nt: TGTGCCAGCAGCCTGAGGGGGACTGAAAAACTGTTTTTT; CDR3aa: CASSLRGTEKLFF
j_gene: TRBJ1-1; v_gene: TRBV5-1; abundance: -; d_gene: -; CDR3nt: TGCGCCAGCAGCTTGGCCTCGCACGGCACTGAAGCTTTCTTT; CDR3aa: CASSLASHGTEAFF
j_gene: TRBJ1-4; v_gene: TRBV7-8; abundance: -; d_gene: -; CDR3nt: TGTGCCAGCAGCTTAGGGTTCTTCGACAGTGAAAAACTGTTTTTT; CDR3aa: CASSLGFFDSEKLFF
j_gene: TRBJ2-7; v_gene: TRBV7-8; abundance: -; d_gene: TRBD1; CDR3nt: TGTGCCAGCAGCTTAGGGGGACAGGGGGCAGTGGTTACGGCCGAGCAGTACTTC; CDR3aa: CASSLGGQGAVVTAEQYF
j_gene: TRBJ2-7; v_gene: TRBV27; abundance: few; d_gene: TRBD1; CDR3nt: TGTGCCAGCAGTTTTGGGACAGGGACCTACGAGCAGTACTTC; CDR3aa: CASSFGTGTYEQYF
j_gene: TRBJ1-6; v_gene: TRBV2; abundance: -; d_gene: -; CDR3nt: TGTGCCAGCAGCGCTGGGAGTGTAGAGCGTTCACCCCTCCACTTT; CDR3aa: CASSAGSVERSPLHF
j_gene: TRBJ1-2; v_gene: TRBV19; abundance: -; d_gene: TRBD1; CDR3nt: TGTGCCAGTAGTATAAGGGACAGGGGGCTGGCTGGCTACACCTTC; CDR3aa: CASSIRDRGLAGYTF
j_gene: TRBJ1-2; v_gene: TRBV28; abundance: -; d_gene: -; CDR3nt: TGTGCCAGCAGTCCGGAAGGGGCAGCTAACTATGGCTACACCTTC; CDR3aa: CASSPEGAANYGYTF
j_gene: TRBJ1-1; v_gene: TRBV19; abundance: -; d_gene: TRBD1; CDR3nt: TGTGCCAGTAGCAGGACAGGGATGAACACTGAAGCTTTCTTT; CDR3aa: CASSRTGMNTEAFF
j_gene: TRBJ2-7; v_gene: TRBV9; abundance: -; d_gene: -; CDR3nt: TGTGCCAGCAGCGGCGGACAGACGAGCTCCTACGAGCAGTACTTC; CDR3aa: CASSGGQTSSYEQYF
j_gene: TRBJ1-5; v_gene: TRBV19; abundance: -; d_gene: -; CDR3nt: TGTGCCAGTAGTATAGAACCTGGGGGCCCGCCCCAGCATTTT; CDR3aa: CASSIEPGGPPQHF
j_gene: TRBJ2-3; v_gene: TRBV15; abundance: -; d_gene: -; CDR3nt: TGTGCCACCAGCAGAGATAGGGGGTGGACTACGCAGTATTTT; CDR3aa: CATSRDRGWTTQYF
j_gene: TRBJ2-2; v_gene: TRBV7-3; abundance: -; d_gene: -; CDR3nt: TGTGCCAGCAGCTTAAACGCAGGGAACACCGGGGAGCTGTTTTTT; CDR3aa: CASSLNAGNTGELFF
j_gene: TRBJ1-5; v_gene: TRBV4-1; abundance: -; d_gene: -; CDR3nt: TGCGCCAGCAGCCAAGATACAGGCGTGAGCAATCAGCCCCAGCATTTT; CDR3aa: CASSQDTGVSNQPQHF
j_gene: TRBJ2-7; v_gene: TRBV27; abundance: -; d_gene: -; CDR3nt: TGTGCCAGCAGTTCGACAGCCGTGTGGGTGGGCGAGCAGTACTTC; CDR3aa: CASSSTAVWVGEQYF
j_gene: TRBJ1-2; v_gene: TRBV27; abundance: -; d_gene: TRBD1; CDR3nt: TGTGCCAGCAGTTTTCACCGGGACAGACCTTATGGCTACACCTTC; CDR3aa: CASSFHRDRPYGYTF
j_gene: TRBJ1-2; v_gene: TRBV10-3; abundance: -; d_gene: -; CDR3nt: TGTGCCATCAGCCCCGAGGTAGGGGATGGCTACACCTTC; CDR3aa: CAISPEVGDGYTF
j_gene: TRBJ1-1; v_gene: TRBV4-3; abundance: -; d_gene: -; CDR3nt: TGCGCCAGCAGCCAAGACGTTGCGGATGAAGCTTTCTTT; CDR3aa: CASSQDVADEAFF
j_gene: TRBJ1-4; v_gene: TRBV28; abundance: -; d_gene: -; CDR3nt: TGTGCCAGCAGCTCCCCTGCTAATGAAAAACTGTTTTTT; CDR3aa: CASSSPANEKLFF
j_gene: TRBJ1-2; v_gene: TRBV6-1; abundance: -; d_gene: TRBD1; CDR3nt: TGTGCCAGCAGTCCAGGGGGAGCTGGCTACACCTTC; CDR3aa: CASSPGGAGYTF
j_gene: TRBJ1-6; v_gene: TRBV18; abundance: -; d_gene: TRBD1; CDR3nt: TGTGCCAGCTCACAGGGACAGGGGGCTTCACCCCTCCACTTT; CDR3aa: CASSQGQGASPLHF
j_gene: TRBJ2-2; v_gene: TRBV5-6; abundance: once; d_gene: -; CDR3nt: TGTGCCAGCAGCCCTAGGACAGCATTCACCGGGGAGCTGTTTTTT; CDR3aa: CASSPRTAFTGELFF
j_gene: TRBJ1-2; v_gene: TRBV2; abundance: -; d_gene: -; CDR3nt: TGTGCCAGCAGGTCGGACTTGTGGGGCTACACCTTC; CDR3aa: CASRSDLWGYTF
j_gene: TRBJ2-5; v_gene: TRBV18; abundance: -; d_gene: TRBD1; CDR3nt: TGTGCCAGCTCATCGACAGGGGGAATTGTAGAGACCCAGTACTTC; CDR3aa: CASSSTGGIVETQYF
j_gene: TRBJ1-1; v_gene: TRBV6-1; abundance: once; d_gene: -; CDR3nt: TGTGCCAGCAGTACAGGATCGAACACTGAAGCTTTCTTT; CDR3aa: CASSTGSNTEAFF
j_gene: TRBJ1-6; v_gene: TRBV7-2; abundance: -; d_gene: -; CDR3nt: TGTGCCAGCAGCTTAAGTCAGGGGAATAATTCACCCCTCCACTTT; CDR3aa: CASSLSQGNNSPLHF
j_gene: TRBJ2-4; v_gene: TRBV30; abundance: -; d_gene: -; CDR3nt: TGTGCCTGGAGTGCCACCGGGCCCGGGGTTCAGTACTTC; CDR3aa: CAWSATGPGVQYF
j_gene: TRBJ2-2; v_gene: TRBV28; abundance: -; d_gene: TRBD2; CDR3nt: TGTGCCAGCAGTCCTCTGGCGGGAGCAAGGGAGCTGTTTTTT; CDR3aa: CASSPLAGARELFF
j_gene: TRBJ2-2; v_gene: TRBV7-8; abundance: once; d_gene: TRBD1; CDR3nt: TGTGCCAGCAGCTTTCGACAGGGAACCGGGGAGCTGTTTTTT; CDR3aa: CASSFRQGTGELFF
j_gene: TRBJ2-3; v_gene: TRBV6-4; abundance: many; d_gene: -; CDR3nt: TGTGCCAGCAGTGGGGCTCCCGCTAGCACAGATACGCAGTATTTT; CDR3aa: CASSGAPASTDTQYF
j_gene: TRBJ1-1; v_gene: TRBV5-1; abundance: few; d_gene: -; CDR3nt: TGCGCCAGCAGCTTCGAGGGGGTTCCCAACACTGAAGCTTTCTTT; CDR3aa: CASSFEGVPNTEAFF
j_gene: TRBJ1-2; v_gene: TRBV30; abundance: -; d_gene: -; CDR3nt: TGTGCCTGGAGTCCAATTACAGGGAATAACTATGGCTACACCTTC; CDR3aa: CAWSPITGNNYGYTF
j_gene: TRBJ1-1; v_gene: TRBV29-1; abundance: -; d_gene: TRBD1; CDR3nt: TGCAGCGTGGGACAGGGAGGCAGGGGGGACACTGAAGCTTTCTTT; CDR3aa: CSVGQGGRGDTEAFF
j_gene: TRBJ2-7; v_gene: TRBV10-3; abundance: -; d_gene: -; CDR3nt: TGTGCCATCAGTGAGCATAAAGAAACCGAGGGGCAGTACTTC; CDR3aa: CAISEHKETEGQYF
j_gene: TRBJ1-5; v_gene: TRBV5-6; abundance: -; d_gene: TRBD1; CDR3nt: TGTGCCAGCAGCCATACAGGGGATAGCAATCAGCCCCAGCATTTT; CDR3aa: CASSHTGDSNQPQHF
j_gene: TRBJ1-2; v_gene: TRBV19; abundance: -; d_gene: TRBD1; CDR3nt: TGTGCCAGTAGTACGCGGACAGGGGATAATGGCTACACCTTC; CDR3aa: CASSTRTGDNGYTF
j_gene: TRBJ2-2; v_gene: TRBV7-9; abundance: -; d_gene: -; CDR3nt: TGTGCCAGCAGCTCCTTAAAGACAGGTCGTGCGAACACCGGGGAGCTGTTTTTT; CDR3aa: CASSSLKTGRANTGELFF
j_gene: TRBJ2-3; v_gene: TRBV9; abundance: -; d_gene: TRBD1; CDR3nt: TGTGCCAGCAGCGGGACAGGGGTTTCCATTTTAGATACGCAGTATTTT; CDR3aa: CASSGTGVSILDTQYF
j_gene: TRBJ1-4; v_gene: TRBV2; abundance: -; d_gene: -; CDR3nt: TGTGCCAGCAGCCTCACAGGAGAGGCAACTAATGAAAAACTGTTTTTT; CDR3aa: CASSLTGEATNEKLFF